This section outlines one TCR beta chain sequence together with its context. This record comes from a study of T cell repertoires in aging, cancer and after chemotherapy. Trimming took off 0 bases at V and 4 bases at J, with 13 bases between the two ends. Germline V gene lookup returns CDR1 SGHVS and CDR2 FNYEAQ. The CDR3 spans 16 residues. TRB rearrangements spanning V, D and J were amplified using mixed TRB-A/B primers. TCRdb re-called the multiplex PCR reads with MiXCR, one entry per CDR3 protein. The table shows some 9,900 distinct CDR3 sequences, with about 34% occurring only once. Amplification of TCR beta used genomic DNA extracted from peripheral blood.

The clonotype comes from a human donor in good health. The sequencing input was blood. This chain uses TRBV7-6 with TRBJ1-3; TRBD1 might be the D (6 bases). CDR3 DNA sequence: TGTGCCAGCAGCTTAGCGGGGGGGGGGCAAGGAAACACCATATATTTT. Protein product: CASSLAGGGQGNTIYF.